Listed below are T cell receptor beta chains from one sample, sequenced in a study of blood T cell repertoires in COVID-19. Profiled with immunoSEQ multiplex PCR; TCRdb holds only in-frame clones, not every one. The repertoire holds about 130,000 clones, roughly 86% seen once, with roughly 13% in the top ten. The sequenced sample consisted of peripheral blood. The source is a human donor in a cohort sampled during active COVID-19. Each CDR3 is given with its conserved first and last residue. The D gene is left open where the match is weak. The size of a clone is reported for some rows only, either as once, few or many, or as a class for expanded clones.

once TRBJ1-1 TRBV19 TRBD1 TGTGCCAGTAGCACAGACGACAGGGGATTGAACACTGAAGCTTTCTTT CASSTDDRGLNTEAFF
NA TRBJ2-7 TRBV5-4 TRBD1 TGTGCCAGCAGCCGGCGGACAGGGGGGACCTACGAGCAGTACTTC CASSRRTGGTYEQYF
NA TRBJ1-1 TRBV18 NA TGTGCCAGCTCACCTCCCCGGGGAGGACCCGGGGACACTGAAGCTTTCTTT CASSPPRGGPGDTEAFF
NA TRBJ2-5 TRBV3-1/TRBV3-2 NA TGTGCCAGCAGCCAAGATTTGGTGGGGGCATTCCCTACAGAGACCCAGTACTTC CASSQDLVGAFPTETQYF
NA TRBJ1-6 TRBV7-2 NA TGTGCCAGCAGCTTAGTTGGCAGGGCGGAATCACCCCTCCACTTT CASSLVGRAESPLHF
NA TRBJ1-5 TRBV10-3 NA TGTGCCACCGCGACGGCGGGGAGCAATCAGCCCCAGCATTTT CATATAGSNQPQHF
NA TRBJ1-1 TRBV10-3 NA TGTGCCATCAGTCGCGAGGACACTGAAGCTTTCTTT CAISREDTEAFF
NA TRBJ2-2 TRBV18 NA TGTGCCAGCTCACGAGAAGGGGAGCTGTTTTTT CASSREGELFF
NA TRBJ1-3 TRBV7-9 NA TGTGCCAGCAGCGTCGGGGTAACTGGAAACACCATATATTTT CASSVGVTGNTIYF
NA TRBJ2-3 TRBV6-1 TRBD1 TGTGCCAGCAGTGAAGTTTTAGGGGGCGCGACAGATACGCAGTATTTT CASSEVLGGATDTQYF
NA TRBJ1-2 TRBV7-7 NA TGTGCCAGCAACAGGTGCGTCTATGGCTACACCTTC CASNRCVYGYTF
NA TRBJ1-1 TRBV18 NA TGTGCCAGCTCACGAGCAAGAGCGGGCACTGAAGCTTTCTTT CASSRARAGTEAFF
NA TRBJ1-1 TRBV27 NA TGTGCCAGCAGTTTGTTGTCAAACTATGAAGCTTTCTTT CASSLLSNYEAFF
NA TRBJ2-1 TRBV3-1/TRBV3-2 NA TGTGCCAGCAGCCAAAACTCGGTCTCCTACAATGAGCAGTTCTTC CASSQNSVSYNEQFF
NA TRBJ2-2 TRBV6-5 TRBD2 TGTGCCAGCAGTTACGGAATTAGCGGGGGACGAGGGGAGCTGTTTTTT CASSYGISGGRGELFF
NA TRBJ2-1 TRBV6-1 NA TGTGCCAGCAGTGGATACGGCAGGCGCTCCTACAATGAGCAGTTCTTC CASSGYGRRSYNEQFF
NA TRBJ2-3 TRBV7-6 NA TGTGCCAGCAGCCGGGGTGGCAGGACTAGCACAGATACGCAGTATTTT CASSRGGRTSTDTQYF